This TCR beta chain derives from a study of blood T cell repertoires in COVID-19. Whole-study context: Material from acute and convalescent COVID-19 was sourced from the United States, Italy and Spain. Sources were T cells, B-cell-depleted T cells, or PBMCs; the material itself was cDNA or gDNA.

The assay was immunoSEQ multiplex PCR, and TCRdb's table has in-frame clones only and misses some. There are about 400,000 clones in the sample; 89% occur only once, and 1.2% lies in the top ten. The CDR3 runs 11 residues. The V gene lost 6 bases and the J gene lost 5 bases, with 10 bases spanning the gap. Germline V gives CDR1 DFQATT, CDR2 SNEGSKA (reference sequence). The J gene is TRBJ1-1, the V gene TRBV20-1; D is uncertain. The sequencing input was peripheral blood. The clonotype originates from a man in his forties with acute or convalescent COVID-19. CDR3 nucleotide sequence: TGCAGTGCCGGCACCGGGACTGAAGCTTTCTTT. It encodes CSAGTGTEAFF.